This TCR beta chain was sequenced for a study of cytomegalovirus exposure and HLA in healthy donors. Study outcomes and limitations: Clonal expansion was found to be greater in HLA-associated TCR beta chains than in equally common others in a later analysis. The authors listed around 150 TCR beta chains as cytomegalovirus-associated.

Details on this clone: Its specificity is not known.

Germline V gene lookup returns CDR1 MDHEN and CDR2 SYDVKM. With V trimmed by 4 bases and J by 6 bases, 10 bases remained unmatched. The CDR3 length is 16 residues. PCR involved 60 Vbeta and 13 Jbeta primers. TCRdb's copy holds only in-frame clones and misses some; the assay was immunoSEQ multiplex PCR. The repertoire holds about 140,000 clones, with approximately 84% as singletons. The clonotype comes from a woman aged 60-75 years in good health and CMV-seropositive. The V gene is TRBV28, the J gene TRBJ2-3, with 10 nucleotides matching TRBD2. The sequenced material came from PBMCs. CDR3 nucleotide sequence: TGTGCCAGCAGTTCGCTGGGGGCTAGCGGGAGTGATACGCAGTATTTT. Encoded protein: CASSSLGASGSDTQYF.